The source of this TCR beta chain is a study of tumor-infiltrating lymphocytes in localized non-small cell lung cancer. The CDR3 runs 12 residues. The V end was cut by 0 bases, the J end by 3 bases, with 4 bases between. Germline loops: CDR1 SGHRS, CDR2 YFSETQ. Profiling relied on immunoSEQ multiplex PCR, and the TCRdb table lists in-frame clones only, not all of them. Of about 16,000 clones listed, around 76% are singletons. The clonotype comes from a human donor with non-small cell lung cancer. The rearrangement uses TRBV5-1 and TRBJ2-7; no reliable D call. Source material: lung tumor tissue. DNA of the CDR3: TGCGCCAGCAGCTTGGATCGCTACGAGCAGTACTTC. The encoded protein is CASSLDRYEQYF.